The 32 T cell receptor beta chains below were found in one sample sequenced in a study of blood T cell repertoires in COVID-19. TCRdb keeps only in-frame clones here, not all; method: immunoSEQ multiplex PCR. Altogether approximately 230,000 clones are present, around 88% being singletons, with the ten largest covering 6% to 6.5%. Material for sequencing was peripheral blood. The origin of the receptors is a woman aged 25 to 39 with COVID-19, enrolled during active disease.

The chain has TRBV28 and TRBJ2-3; maybe TRBD1 (6 bases). V lost 5 bases and J lost 1, with 10 bases in between. This CDR3 spans 14 amino acids. CDR1 and CDR2 from the germline V gene are MDHEN and SYDVKM. Here the CDR3 DNA reads TGTGCCAGCAGTATGGGACACCGCACAGATACGCAGTATTTT. Translating it yields CASSMGHRTDTQYF.

The chain links TRBV3-1 (or the pseudogene TRBV3-2) to TRBJ1-4, with 9 bases that match TRBD1. With 0 bases clipped from V and 6 bases from J, the junction kept 14 bases outside the gene matches. The CDR3 is made up of 19 amino acids. Germline V gene lookup returns CDR1 LGHDT and CDR2 YNNKEL (reference sequence). The CDR3 loop reads CASSQDLGTGRRGDEKLFF. The CDR3 bases are TGTGCCAGCAGCCAAGATTTAGGGACAGGGAGAAGGGGAGATGAAAAACTGTTTTTT.

The CDR3 protein is CASSDGGVGTEAFF. CDR3 in DNA: TGTGCCAGCAGTGACGGGGGCGTCGGCACTGAAGCTTTCTTT. The chain joins TRBV6-4 to TRBJ1-1, with D perhaps matching TRBD1 (6 bases). The ends were cut back, 2 bases at V and 4 bases at J, with 11 bases in the middle. This CDR3 comprises 14 residues. Germline V lookup: CDR1 MRHNA, CDR2 SNTAGT.

The CDR3 sequence is CASSKAGDSSYEQYF. CDR3 coding DNA: TGTGCCAGCAGCAAAGCGGGGGACAGCTCCTACGAGCAGTACTTC. The chain is built from TRBV11-3 and TRBJ2-7, with D perhaps TRBD2 (8 bases). CDR1 is SGHNT and CDR2 is YENEEA in the germline V gene. CDR3 length equals 15 residues. Trimming stripped 5 bases from V and 0 bases from J, with 14 bases between.

The chain joins TRBV7-9 to TRBJ2-3; D is uncertain. V was clipped by 6 bases and J by 0 bases, with 16 bases between them. The CDR3 loop spans 16 amino acids. The germline CDR1 and CDR2 sequences are SEHNR and FQNEAQ (reference sequence). Written as DNA, the CDR3 is TGTGCCAGCAGTCTCCTACTTGCTACTAGCACAGATACGCAGTATTTT. Translating gives CASSLLLATSTDTQYF.

The chain uses TRBV6-1 and TRBJ2-1; weak D call: TRBD1 (6 bases). The germline gives CDR1 MNHNS, CDR2 SASEGT. Trimming took 4 bases from V and 8 from J, leaving 21 bases between them. The CDR3 consists of 16 residues. This chain's CDR3 is CASSARDKTGVDEQFF. The CDR3 DNA sequence: TGTGCCAGCAGTGCACGGGATAAGACAGGCGTCGATGAGCAGTTCTTC.

V and J are TRBV7-9 and TRBJ1-2; no clear D gene. The CDR3 is 12 amino acids. Trimming removed 6 bases at V and 1 base at J, with 6 bases between. Per the germline V gene, CDR1 is SEHNR and CDR2 is FQNEAQ (reference sequence). CDR3 protein: CASSPDNYGYTF. CDR3 nucleotide sequence: TGTGCCAGCAGTCCAGATAACTATGGCTACACCTTC.

V is TRBV4-2 and J is TRBJ2-1; D is possibly TRBD2 (5 bases). The CDR3 is 14 amino acids. Trimming took off 1 base at V and 8 bases at J, with 12 bases between the two ends. The V gene's germline CDR1 is LGHNA and CDR2 YNFKEQ. The CDR3 coding sequence is TGTGCCAGCAGCCAAGGCCCTGGAGGCGATGAGCAGTTCTTC. Translated, it gives CASSQGPGGDEQFF.

DNA of the CDR3: TGTGCCAGCAGTTACTCGGTAGCAGGGGATGAGCAGTTCTTC. This gives the protein CASSYSVAGDEQFF. This chain uses TRBV6-5 with TRBJ2-1, with a weak D call TRBD1 (6 bases). V was shortened by 0 bases and J by 8 bases, with 11 bases between the two germline ends. From germline, CDR1 is MNHEY and CDR2 SVGAGI. This CDR3 spans 14 amino acids.

The V and J genes are TRBV11-2 and TRBJ2-1; D gene unclear. The V and J ends lost 0 bases and 2 bases respectively, with 8 bases between them. The CDR3 is 15 amino acids. Germline V CDR1 and CDR2: SGHAT, FQNNGV. The CDR3 region has the DNA TGTGCCAGCAGCTTAGATGCAGTTACCTACAATGAGCAGTTCTTC. Protein: CASSLDAVTYNEQFF. Full variable domain (outside the CDR3, taken from reference TRBV11-2 and TRBJ2-1): EAGVAQSPRYKIIEKRQSVAFWCNPISGHATLYWYQQILGQGPKLLIQFQNNGVVDDSQLPKDRFSAERLKGVDSTLKIQPAKLEDSAVYLCASSLDAVTYNEQFFGPGTRLTVL.

Remarks on this clone: This specimen includes other DNA sequences encoding the same CDR3. The J gene is TRBJ1-5, the V gene TRBV19; TRBD1 aligns across 8 bases. Germline CDR1 and CDR2: LNHDA and SQIVND (reference sequence). J was trimmed by 1 base and V by 3 bases; bases with no gene match: 2. The CDR3 is made up of 15 amino acids. The CDR3 bases are TGTGCCAGTAGTATCGGACAGGGAAGCAATCAGCCCCAGCATTTT. Residues: CASSIGQGSNQPQHF.

This chain links TRBV5-1 with TRBJ1-2; D ambiguous. The ends were cut back, 4 bases at V and 2 bases at J, with 12 bases in the middle. This CDR3 is 14 amino acids long. Per the germline V gene, CDR1 is SGHRS and CDR2 is YFSETQ. The CDR3 loop reads CASSLLEDNYGYTF. The DNA of the CDR3 is TGCGCCAGCAGCCTACTAGAGGACAACTATGGCTACACCTTC.

V is TRBV30 and J is TRBJ1-6, with 7 bases fitting TRBD1. The CDR3 contains 15 residues. Trimming removed 1 base from V and 10 bases from J; junction bases left unmatched: 10. CDR1 is GTSNPN, CDR2 SVGIG, per germline (reference sequence). The CDR3 here is CAWSGAQGVSSPLHF. The DNA of the CDR3 is TGTGCCTGGAGTGGCGCGCAGGGGGTTTCCTCACCCCTCCACTTT.

This chain links TRBV5-1 with TRBJ2-3, with D perhaps TRBD1 (5 bases). Germline V gene lookup returns CDR1 SGHRS and CDR2 YFSETQ. The V and J ends lost 2 bases and 5 bases respectively, with 15 bases between them. The CDR3 has 15 residues. CDR3 region: CASSFGAGFEDTQYF. CDR3 DNA sequence: TGCGCCAGCAGCTTCGGCGCAGGGTTCGAAGATACGCAGTATTTT. Looking up the rest from reference TRBV5-1 and TRBJ2-3 gives the full variable domain: KAGVTQTPRYLIKTRGQQVTLSCSPISGHRSVSWYQQTPGQGLQFLFEYFSETQRNKGNFPGRFSGRQFSNSRSEMNVSTLELGDSALYLCASSFGAGFEDTQYFGPGTRLTVL.

The chain joins TRBV7-8 to TRBJ2-3, with unresolved D. Looked up from germline, CDR1 is SGHVS and CDR2 is FQNEAQ. The CDR3 loop spans 15 amino acids. Trimming took 1 base from V and 2 from J, leaving 10 bases between them. The CDR3 protein is CASSLVAAHTDTQYF. The CDR3 nucleotides are TGTGCCAGCAGCTTAGTGGCGGCCCACACAGATACGCAGTATTTT.

The V and J genes are TRBV6-2 or TRBV6-3 and TRBJ2-7; D gene uncertain. With 1 base removed from V and 2 bases from J, the gap between germline ends came to 9 bases. The CDR3 loop spans 14 amino acids. Germline V CDR1 and CDR2: MNHEY, SVGEGT. CDR3 region: CASSYYTFTYEQYF. CDR3 coding DNA: TGTGCCAGCAGTTACTACACGTTTACCTACGAGCAGTACTTC.

CDR3 sequence reads: CATSDFPNQPQHF. CDR3 sequence (DNA): TGTGCCACCAGTGATTTCCCTAATCAGCCCCAGCATTTT. The chain carries TRBV24-1 and TRBJ1-5; no definite D call. The V gene lost 1 base and the J gene lost 4 bases, with 4 bases spanning the gap. The CDR3 is 13 residues long. Germline V gene sequence: CDR1 KGHDR, CDR2 SFDVKD.

This sequence joins TRBV21-1 and TRBJ2-2; the table's D gene call, TRBD2, was not cross checked with the DNA. TRBV21-1 is annotated as a pseudogene. This CDR3 is 19 amino acids long. The DNA of the CDR3 is TGTGCCAGCAGCAAAGCCGGGACTAGGGGTGCCAAGAACACCGGGGAGCTGTTTTTT. Translation: CASSKAGTRGAKNTGELFF.

This rearrangement joins TRBV10-2 to TRBJ2-7, with D hard to call. Germline CDR1 reads WSHSY; CDR2 reads SAAADI. V lost 2 bases and J 3 bases, leaving 5 bases between the germline ends. The CDR3 length is 12 residues. The CDR3 sequence is CASSEVHYEQYF. In nucleotides, the CDR3 is TGCGCCAGCAGTGAGGTCCACTACGAGCAGTACTTC.

This clone was observed a single time. The rearrangement links TRBV6-4 to TRBJ2-6; D remains ambiguous. Germline V gene data show CDR1 as MRHNA and CDR2 as SNTAGT. Deletions cut 1 base from V and 0 bases from J, with 10 bases between. The CDR3 length is 17 residues. The chain's CDR3 is CASSDYAVHSGANVLTF. CDR3 DNA: TGTGCCAGCAGTGACTACGCGGTCCACTCTGGGGCCAACGTCCTGACTTTC.

This chain joins TRBV9 and TRBJ2-2; a weak D match, TRBD2 (5 bases). V was trimmed by 4 bases and J by 7 bases, leaving 11 bases between them. CDR1 SGDLS and CDR2 YYNGEE come from the germline V gene. The CDR3 extends over 13 amino acids. CDR3 loop: CASSRDYLGELFF. CDR3 nucleotide sequence: TGTGCCAGCAGCCGGGATTATCTCGGGGAGCTGTTTTTT.

The V call is TRBV10-2, the J call TRBJ1-4; 8 positions agree with TRBD1. Germline CDR1 and CDR2: WSHSY and SAAADI. The CDR3 runs 15 residues. Trimming removed 7 bases from V and 1 base from J; junction bases left unmatched: 5. The CDR3 nucleotides are TGCGCCAGCAAAAGTACAGGGGGAACTAATGAAAAACTGTTTTTT. Translated: CASKSTGGTNEKLFF.

This chain joins TRBV19 and TRBJ2-3; 8 nucleotides match TRBD2. V lost 9 bases to trimming and J lost 1 base; unmatched junction nucleotides: 9. This CDR3 is built from 15 residues. Germline assignment: CDR1 LNHDA and CDR2 SQIVND (reference sequence). Here the CDR3 DNA reads TGTGCCAGCGGGAGGGGGGAAGTGGGCACAGATACGCAGTATTTT. Its protein product is CASGRGEVGTDTQYF.

This rearrangement joins TRBV12-3 or TRBV12-4 to TRBJ1-2, with D hard to call. CDR3 length equals 13 residues. V lost 3 bases and J 2 bases, leaving 7 bases between the germline ends. The CDR3, as DNA: TGTGCCAGCAGTTTCACTTCCAACTATGGCTACACCTTC. This sequence encodes CASSFTSNYGYTF.

The CDR3 region is CASSQDAGLGGQETQYF. CDR3 nucleotide sequence: TGCGCCAGCAGCCAAGATGCGGGACTAGGGGGGCAAGAGACCCAGTACTTC. The rearrangement links TRBV4-3 to TRBJ2-5, with 8 bases fitting TRBD2. This CDR3 is built from 17 residues. J gave up 2 bases and V 0 bases, and 8 bases lay outside the gene matches. Germline-derived CDR1 and CDR2 are LGHNA and YSLEER.

The V gene is TRBV6-2 or TRBV6-3, the J gene TRBJ2-1; D possibly corresponds to TRBD2 (6 bases). The CDR3 spans 13 residues. V was cut by 5 bases and J by 8 bases, with 13 bases left in between. Per germline, CDR1 MNHEY and CDR2 SVGEGT. CDR3 coding DNA: TGTGCCAGCAGTCCCACTGGAGGGTATGAGCAGTTCTTC. It translates to CASSPTGGYEQFF.

This chain joins TRBV2 and TRBJ1-1; 8 positions agree with TRBD1. The ends lost 3 bases at V and 4 bases at J; junction bases unmatched: 1. The CDR3 covers 13 residues. Per germline, CDR1 SNHLY and CDR2 FYNNEI. CDR3 bases: TGTGCCAGCAGTGAGGACAGGGTCACTGAAGCTTTCTTT. Its protein product is CASSEDRVTEAFF.

The chain has TRBV7-2 and TRBJ2-2; weak D call: TRBD1 (5 bases). CDR1 and CDR2 (germline): SGHTA, FQGNSA. Trimming removed 5 bases at V and 2 bases at J, with 12 bases between. This CDR3 is 15 amino acids long. This CDR3 is CASSQATANTGELFF. DNA of the CDR3: TGTGCCAGCAGCCAAGCGACAGCTAACACCGGGGAGCTGTTTTTT.

The rearrangement links TRBV25-1 to TRBJ1-2; 7 nucleotides align to TRBD1. V was pared by 3 bases and J by 4 bases, with 2 bases of the junction left unmatched. The CDR3 has 13 amino acids. The germline CDR1 and CDR2 sequences are MGHDK and SYGVNS. The CDR3 coding sequence is TGTGCCAGCAGTGAGGCAGGGGGCTATGGCTACACCTTC. Translating it yields CASSEAGGYGYTF.

The chain uses TRBV2 and TRBJ2-5, with 8 bases fitting TRBD1. V lost 6 bases, J lost 5 bases, and 8 bases stayed unmatched. Germline V lookup: CDR1 SNHLY, CDR2 FYNNEI. There are 14 residues in the CDR3. The CDR3 loop is CASSAGQGGETQYF. As DNA, the CDR3 is TGTGCCAGCAGCGCCGGACAGGGTGGGGAGACCCAGTACTTC.

With regard to this clone: The same CDR3 also results from other DNA sequences found in this sample. V and J are TRBV28 and TRBJ2-3; the match to TRBD2 covers 11 bases. The junction had 4 bases not matched to a gene; V was cut back by 3 bases and J by 2 bases. The CDR3 loop spans 16 amino acids. In germline, CDR1 is MDHEN, CDR2 SYDVKM. The CDR3 sequence: CASSLGTSGLTDTQYF. CDR3 nucleotides: TGTGCCAGCAGTTTGGGGACTAGCGGACTCACAGATACGCAGTATTTT.

This chain links TRBV29-1 with TRBJ2-5, with 8 bases that match TRBD1. The V segment lost 4 bases and the J segment 1 base; nucleotides outside the gene matches: 11. The germline V gene has CDR1 SQVTM and CDR2 ANQGSEA. CDR3 length equals 16 residues. This chain's CDR3 is CSVAVEAGGFQETQYF. CDR3 coding DNA: TGCAGCGTTGCGGTAGAGGCAGGGGGCTTCCAAGAGACCCAGTACTTC. The whole variable domain, remainder taken from reference TRBV29-1 and TRBJ2-5, is SAVISQKPSRDICQRGTSLTIQCQVDSQVTMMFWYRQQPGQSLTLIATANQGSEATYESGFVIDKFPISRPNLTFSTLTVSNMSPEDSSIYLCSVAVEAGGFQETQYFGPGTRLLVL.